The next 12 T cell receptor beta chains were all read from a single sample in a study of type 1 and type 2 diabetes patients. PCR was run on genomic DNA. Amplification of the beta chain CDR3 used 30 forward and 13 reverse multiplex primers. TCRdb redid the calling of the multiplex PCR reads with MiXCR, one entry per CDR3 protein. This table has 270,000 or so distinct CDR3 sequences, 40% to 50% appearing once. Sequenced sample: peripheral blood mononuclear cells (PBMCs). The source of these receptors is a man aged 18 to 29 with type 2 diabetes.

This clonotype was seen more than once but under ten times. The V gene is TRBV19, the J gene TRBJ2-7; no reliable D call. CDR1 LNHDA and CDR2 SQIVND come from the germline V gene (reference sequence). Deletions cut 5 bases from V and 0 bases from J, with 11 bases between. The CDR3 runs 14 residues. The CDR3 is CASSDLLSSYEQYF. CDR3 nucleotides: TGTGCCAGTAGTGATCTGTTGAGCTCCTACGAGCAGTACTTC.

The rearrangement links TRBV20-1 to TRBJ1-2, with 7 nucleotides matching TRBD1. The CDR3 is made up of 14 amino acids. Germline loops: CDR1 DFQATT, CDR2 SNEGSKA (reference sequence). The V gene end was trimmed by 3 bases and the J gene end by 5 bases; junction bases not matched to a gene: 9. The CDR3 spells CSASLRTGLYGYTF. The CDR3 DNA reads TGCAGTGCTAGCCTTCGGACAGGACTTTATGGCTACACCTTC.

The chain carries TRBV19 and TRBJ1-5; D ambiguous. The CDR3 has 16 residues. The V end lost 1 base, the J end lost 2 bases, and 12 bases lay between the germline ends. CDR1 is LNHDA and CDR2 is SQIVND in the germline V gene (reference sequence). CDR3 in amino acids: CASSIVEGSGNQPQHF. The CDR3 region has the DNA TGTGCCAGTAGTATAGTGGAGGGTTCCGGCAATCAGCCCCAGCATTTT.

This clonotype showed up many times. CDR3 bases: TGCGCCAGCAGCCCCCGACCGGGACAGAACCAAGAGACCCAGTACTTC. This gives the protein CASSPRPGQNQETQYF. The chain combines TRBV4-1 with TRBJ2-5, with TRBD1 matching over 7 bases. The V gene's germline CDR1 is MGHRA and CDR2 YSYEKL. J gave up 0 bases and V 4 bases, and 8 bases lay outside the gene matches. The CDR3 covers 16 residues.

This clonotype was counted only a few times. CDR3 coding DNA: TGCGCCAGCCGGGTTAGGGGGGGCGAACAGAACACCGGGGAGCTGTTTTTT. Protein sequence: CASRVRGGEQNTGELFF. This chain joins TRBV10-2 and TRBJ2-2, with D maybe TRBD2 (7 bases). Per the germline V gene, CDR1 is WSHSY and CDR2 is SAAADI. V gave up 8 bases and J gave up 1 base, with 20 bases separating them. The length of the CDR3 is 17 residues.

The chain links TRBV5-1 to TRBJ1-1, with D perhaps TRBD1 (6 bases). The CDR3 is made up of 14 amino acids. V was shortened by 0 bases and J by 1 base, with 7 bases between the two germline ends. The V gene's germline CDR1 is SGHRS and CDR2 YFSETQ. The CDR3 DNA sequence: TGCGCCAGCAGCTTGGCAGGGGCGAACACTGAAGCTTTCTTT. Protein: CASSLAGANTEAFF.

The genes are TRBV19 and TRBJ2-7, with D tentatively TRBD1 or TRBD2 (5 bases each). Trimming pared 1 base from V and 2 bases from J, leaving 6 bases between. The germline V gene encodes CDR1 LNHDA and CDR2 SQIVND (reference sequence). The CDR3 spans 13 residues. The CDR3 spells CASSIVGAYEQYF. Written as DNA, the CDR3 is TGTGCCAGTAGTATAGTGGGGGCCTACGAGCAGTACTTC. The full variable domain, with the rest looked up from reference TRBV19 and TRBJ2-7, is DGGITQSPKYLFRKEGQNVTLSCEQNLNHDAMYWYRQDPGQGLRLIYYSQIVNDFQKGDIAEGYSVSREKKESFPLTVTSAQKNPTAFYLCASSIVGAYEQYFGPGTRLTVT.

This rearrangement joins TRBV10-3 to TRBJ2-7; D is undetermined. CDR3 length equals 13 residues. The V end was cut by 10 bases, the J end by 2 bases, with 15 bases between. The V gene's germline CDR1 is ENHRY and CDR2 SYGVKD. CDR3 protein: CASGSGRPYEQYF. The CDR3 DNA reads TGTGCCAGCGGATCCGGCCGGCCCTACGAGCAGTACTTC.

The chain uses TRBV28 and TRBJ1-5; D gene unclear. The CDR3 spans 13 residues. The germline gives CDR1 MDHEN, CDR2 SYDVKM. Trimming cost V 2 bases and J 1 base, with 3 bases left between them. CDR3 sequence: CASSLKSNQPQHF. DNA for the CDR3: TGTGCCAGCAGTTTAAAGAGCAATCAGCCCCAGCATTTT.

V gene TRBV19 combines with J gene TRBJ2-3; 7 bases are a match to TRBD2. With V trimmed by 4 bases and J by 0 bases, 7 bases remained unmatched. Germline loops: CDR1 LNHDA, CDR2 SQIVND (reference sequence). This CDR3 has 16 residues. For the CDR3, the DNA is TGTGCCAGTAGTAGTCCCCCTAGCGGAAGCACAGATACGCAGTATTTT. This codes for CASSSPPSGSTDTQYF.

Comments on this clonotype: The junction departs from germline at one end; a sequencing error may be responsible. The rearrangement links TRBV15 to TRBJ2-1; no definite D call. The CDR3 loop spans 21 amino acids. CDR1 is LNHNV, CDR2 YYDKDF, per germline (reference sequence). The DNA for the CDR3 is TGTGCCACCAGCAGCATTGGGATAAATCCAGTTACGCTTAGCTCCTACAATGAGCAGCTCTTC. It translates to CATSSIGINPVTLSSYNEQLF.

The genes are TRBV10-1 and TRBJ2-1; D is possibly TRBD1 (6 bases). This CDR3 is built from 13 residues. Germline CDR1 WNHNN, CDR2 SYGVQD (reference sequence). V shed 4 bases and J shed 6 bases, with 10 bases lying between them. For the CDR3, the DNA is TGCGCCAGCAGTGGGACAGTCTGCAATGAGCAGTTCTTC. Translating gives CASSGTVCNEQFF.